The TCR beta chain described here comes from a study of sequential checkpoint blockade in melanoma. Study summary: After both sequences, patients received maintenance nivolumab.

Turning to this clone: One end of the junction fails to match germline, which may point to a read error.

CDR3 length equals 15 residues. Germline V CDR1 and CDR2: SNHLY, FYNNEI. TCRdb's copy holds only in-frame clones and misses some; the assay was immunoSEQ multiplex PCR. The sample has 15,000 to 20,000 clones, around 77% seen once. As for treatment: randomized to nivolumab then ipilimumab (arm A) or the reverse (arm B). From thawed PBMCs, live CD3+CD8+ cells negative for CD19 and CD56 were sorted. The J gene is TRBJ2-7, the V gene TRBV2; D is possibly TRBD1 (6 bases). The sample was CD8+ T cells sorted from blood (inferred from file names), taken from a patient given nivolumab and ipilimumab in sequence. This receptor was identified in a human donor with melanoma. CDR3 bases: TGCGCCAGCAGCCTTAACAGGGCACTTACCTACGAGCAGTACTTC. Translation gives CASSLNRALTYEQYF.